The clone carrying this T cell receptor beta chain was counted ten times or more. In building TCR beta libraries, iRepertoire HTBI primers were used together with Arm-PCR of CDR3 regions. Each CDR3 protein gets one entry after TCRdb re-called the multiplex PCR reads with MiXCR. The sample has 350,000 to 450,000 distinct CDR3 sequences, 21% seen once. The sample comes from a study of regulatory T cells in long-lasting Graves disease. Turning to the study itself: The study counted Graves' disease as persistent given over 5 years of antithyroid drugs and positive TSH receptor antibodies.

The time point was: persistent/refractory GD, antithyroid drugs over 5 years with positive TRAb. Construction of the TCR library relied on RNA isolated from PBMCs. Trimming left V 5 bases short and J 3 bases short, with 7 bases between. CDR3 length: 12 amino acids. Germline V lookup: CDR1 SNHLY, CDR2 FYNNEI. The V and J genes are TRBV2 and TRBJ2-5, with D unclear. The sequence derives from a female donor with Graves disease. This specimen was peripheral blood mononuclear cells (PBMCs), taken when the disease was refractory, from a patient treated with antithyroid drugs. CDR3 amino acids: CASSWSKETQYF. The CDR3 DNA reads as TGTGCCAGCAGTTGGTCCAAAGAGACCCAGTACTTC.